Listed below are T cell receptor beta chains from one sample, sequenced in a study of metastatic and nonmetastatic thyroid tumors. TCRdb redid the clone calls on the PCR reads using MiXCR. The sample has 13,000 or so clones, roughly a quarter seen once. Sequencing was carried out using blood. These receptor sequences come from a male donor with papillary thyroid cancer or a benign thyroid nodule (not recorded which). Some clones in this sample may be carry-over from other donors' samples. CDR3s include the opening cysteine and the closing phenylalanine or tryptophan. Fields, in order: clone size, J gene, D gene, V gene, CDR3 protein, CDR3 DNA. D genes are given only for firm matches. Clone size is shown for a subset of rows, as once, few, many or a class of expanded clone.

abundance: few; j_gene: TRBJ2-7; d_gene: TRBD2; v_gene: TRBV6-4; CDR3aa: CASSDTAGAYEQYF; CDR3nt: TGTGCCAGCAGTGACACAGCGGGAGCTTACGAGCAGTACTTC
abundance: NA; j_gene: TRBJ2-7; d_gene: TRBD2; v_gene: TRBV20-1; CDR3aa: CSARDLRLASYEQYF; CDR3nt: TGCAGTGCTAGAGATTTGAGACTAGCATCCTACGAGCAGTACTTC
abundance: NA; j_gene: TRBJ1-2; d_gene: NA; v_gene: TRBV6-1; CDR3aa: CASSEAGGPYGYTF; CDR3nt: TGTGCCAGCAGTGAAGCAGGCGGCCCATATGGCTACACCTTC
abundance: NA; j_gene: TRBJ2-5; d_gene: NA; v_gene: TRBV19; CDR3aa: CASSIGGDTQYF; CDR3nt: TGTGCCAGTAGTATAGGCGGAGATACCCAGTACTTC
abundance: NA; j_gene: TRBJ2-6; d_gene: TRBD1; v_gene: TRBV6-6; CDR3aa: CASSSTGTVSSGANVLTF; CDR3nt: TGTGCCAGCAGTTCCACAGGGACAGTGAGCTCTGGGGCCAACGTCCTGACTTTC
abundance: few; j_gene: TRBJ2-1; d_gene: TRBD2; v_gene: TRBV6-2/TRBV6-3; CDR3aa: CASSPRLAGVRTYNEQFF; CDR3nt: TGTGCCAGCAGTCCGAGACTAGCGGGAGTAAGGACCTACAATGAGCAGTTCTTC
abundance: NA; j_gene: TRBJ2-2; d_gene: NA; v_gene: TRBV7-3; CDR3aa: CASSLTSVGRETGELFF; CDR3nt: TGTGCCAGCAGCTTAACGTCCGTGGGCCGGGAAACCGGGGAGCTGTTTTTT
abundance: few; j_gene: TRBJ2-7; d_gene: NA; v_gene: TRBV6-4; CDR3aa: CASSEGESGEQYF; CDR3nt: TGTGCCAGCAGTGAAGGAGAGTCGGGCGAGCAGTACTTC
abundance: NA; j_gene: TRBJ1-2; d_gene: TRBD1; v_gene: TRBV5-1; CDR3aa: CASSLQGENGGYTF; CDR3nt: TGCGCCAGCAGCTTGCAGGGGGAAAACGGTGGCTACACCTTC
abundance: NA; j_gene: TRBJ1-1; d_gene: TRBD1; v_gene: TRBV9; CDR3aa: CASSASTGVVTEAFF; CDR3nt: TGTGCCAGCAGCGCCTCGACAGGGGTGGTCACTGAAGCTTTCTTT
abundance: NA; j_gene: TRBJ2-3; d_gene: NA; v_gene: TRBV20-1; CDR3aa: CSAFRFRGSGTDTQYF; CDR3nt: TGCAGTGCGTTCAGATTCCGGGGGTCAGGCACAGATACGCAGTATTTT
abundance: medium-sized; j_gene: TRBJ2-7; d_gene: NA; v_gene: TRBV19; CDR3aa: CASSYQGLSSYEQYF; CDR3nt: TGTGCCAGTAGTTACCAGGGCCTTAGCTCCTACGAGCAGTACTTC
abundance: NA; j_gene: TRBJ2-2; d_gene: NA; v_gene: TRBV6-2/TRBV6-3; CDR3aa: CASSYGDTGELFF; CDR3nt: TGTGCCAGCAGTTACGGGGATACCGGGGAGCTGTTTTTT
abundance: NA; j_gene: TRBJ2-7; d_gene: TRBD1; v_gene: TRBV7-9; CDR3aa: CAYEGASSYEQYF; CDR3nt: TGTGCCTACGAGGGGGCCAGCTCCTACGAGCAGTACTTC
abundance: NA; j_gene: TRBJ1-6; d_gene: TRBD1; v_gene: TRBV6-1; CDR3aa: CASSPGTENSPLHF; CDR3nt: TGTGCCAGCAGTCCCGGGACAGAAAATTCACCCCTCCACTTT
abundance: NA; j_gene: TRBJ2-3; d_gene: TRBD2; v_gene: TRBV12-3/TRBV12-4; CDR3aa: CASSPEAGGFTDTQYF; CDR3nt: TGTGCCAGCAGCCCTGAAGCGGGGGGGTTCACAGATACGCAGTATTTT
abundance: few; j_gene: TRBJ1-1; d_gene: NA; v_gene: TRBV10-3; CDR3aa: CAIKSDTEAFF; CDR3nt: TGTGCCATCAAATCGGACACTGAAGCTTTCTTT
abundance: many; j_gene: TRBJ1-6; d_gene: TRBD1; v_gene: TRBV6-1; CDR3aa: CASGDREESPLHF; CDR3nt: TGTGCCAGCGGGGACAGGGAAGAATCACCCCTCCACTTT
abundance: NA; j_gene: TRBJ2-1; d_gene: NA; v_gene: TRBV27; CDR3aa: CASRLGGGRDEQFF; CDR3nt: TGTGCCAGCAGATTAGGGGGAGGGCGCGATGAGCAGTTCTTC
abundance: few; j_gene: TRBJ2-5; d_gene: TRBD2; v_gene: TRBV28; CDR3aa: CASTLDSGRAETQYF; CDR3nt: TGTGCCAGCACCCTTGATAGCGGGAGGGCGGAGACCCAGTACTTC
abundance: few; j_gene: TRBJ2-7; d_gene: TRBD2; v_gene: TRBV6-1; CDR3aa: CASSELLAGPSSYEQYF; CDR3nt: TGTGCCAGCAGTGAACTTCTAGCGGGGCCAAGCTCCTACGAGCAGTACTTC
abundance: few; j_gene: TRBJ2-3; d_gene: TRBD1; v_gene: TRBV5-1; CDR3aa: CASSPEQGARSDTQYF; CDR3nt: TGCGCCAGCAGCCCCGAACAGGGGGCACGGTCAGATACGCAGTATTTT
abundance: few; j_gene: TRBJ2-2; d_gene: NA; v_gene: TRBV6-2/TRBV6-3; CDR3aa: CASSYIQVGPGELFF; CDR3nt: TGTGCCAGCAGTTACATACAGGTTGGGCCCGGGGAGCTGTTTTTT
abundance: few; j_gene: TRBJ2-6; d_gene: NA; v_gene: TRBV6-1; CDR3aa: CASSDNSGDNVLTF; CDR3nt: TGTGCCAGCAGTGACAACTCTGGGGACAACGTCCTGACTTTC
abundance: NA; j_gene: TRBJ1-3; d_gene: NA; v_gene: TRBV13; CDR3aa: CASSHRAQENTIYF; CDR3nt: TGTGCCAGCAGCCACCGGGCTCAAGAAAACACCATATATTTT
abundance: NA; j_gene: TRBJ2-1; d_gene: NA; v_gene: TRBV6-1; CDR3aa: CASSETNPYNEQFF; CDR3nt: TGTGCCAGCAGCGAGACAAATCCTTACAATGAGCAGTTCTTC
abundance: medium-sized; j_gene: TRBJ1-6; d_gene: TRBD1; v_gene: TRBV7-8; CDR3aa: CASSFGDRINSPLHF; CDR3nt: TGTGCCAGCAGCTTTGGGGACAGAATTAATTCACCCCTCCACTTT
abundance: NA; j_gene: TRBJ2-2; d_gene: NA; v_gene: TRBV4-1; CDR3aa: CASSYQGGGRELFF; CDR3nt: TGCGCCAGCAGCTATCAGGGGGGCGGGAGGGAGCTGTTTTTT
abundance: medium-sized; j_gene: TRBJ1-2; d_gene: NA; v_gene: TRBV6-1; CDR3aa: CASEGSRLPYPF; CDR3nt: TGTGCCAGCGAGGGGTCGCGGTTACCGTACCCATTC
abundance: few; j_gene: TRBJ2-2; d_gene: TRBD1; v_gene: TRBV27; CDR3aa: CASSWGQGLAGELFF; CDR3nt: TGTGCCAGCAGTTGGGGACAGGGGTTAGCCGGGGAGCTGTTTTTT
abundance: NA; j_gene: TRBJ2-3; d_gene: TRBD2; v_gene: TRBV5-1; CDR3aa: CASSTVAGGGTDTQYF; CDR3nt: TGCGCCAGCAGTACGGTAGCGGGAGGAGGCACAGATACGCAGTATTTT
abundance: medium-sized; j_gene: TRBJ2-3; d_gene: NA; v_gene: TRBV6-2/TRBV6-3; CDR3aa: CASSLRRDTQYF; CDR3nt: TGTGCCAGCAGCCTCCGGAGAGATACGCAGTATTTT
abundance: many; j_gene: TRBJ1-3; d_gene: TRBD1; v_gene: TRBV19; CDR3aa: CASSADRASGNTIYF; CDR3nt: TGTGCCAGTAGTGCAGACAGGGCCTCTGGAAACACCATATATTTT
abundance: many; j_gene: TRBJ1-5; d_gene: NA; v_gene: TRBV18; CDR3aa: CASSRQEDQPQHF; CDR3nt: TGTGCCAGCTCTAGGCAGGAGGATCAGCCCCAGCATTTT
abundance: NA; j_gene: TRBJ2-3; d_gene: NA; v_gene: TRBV4-1; CDR3aa: CASSYGRGQSGDTQYF; CDR3nt: TGCGCCAGCAGCTATGGGCGGGGACAGTCAGGAGATACGCAGTATTTT
abundance: few; j_gene: TRBJ2-7; d_gene: TRBD1; v_gene: TRBV7-2; CDR3aa: CASSDRGEQYF; CDR3nt: TGTGCCAGCAGCGACAGGGGGGAGCAGTACTTC
abundance: few; j_gene: TRBJ1-3; d_gene: NA; v_gene: TRBV12-3/TRBV12-4; CDR3aa: CASIGLGGGGQNGNTIYF; CDR3nt: TGTGCCAGCATAGGGCTGGGTGGCGGGGGGCAGAATGGAAACACCATATATTTT
abundance: NA; j_gene: TRBJ2-2; d_gene: NA; v_gene: TRBV11-2; CDR3aa: CASAQGFANTGELFF; CDR3nt: TGTGCCAGCGCACAGGGTTTCGCGAACACCGGGGAGCTGTTTTTT
abundance: NA; j_gene: TRBJ1-6; d_gene: NA; v_gene: TRBV10-1; CDR3aa: CASSEWSTDSPLHF; CDR3nt: TGCGCCAGCAGCGAGTGGTCGACTGATTCACCCCTCCACTTT
abundance: few; j_gene: TRBJ1-5; d_gene: TRBD1; v_gene: TRBV6-2/TRBV6-3; CDR3aa: CASSYWDRGSGNQPQHF; CDR3nt: TGTGCCAGCAGTTATTGGGACAGGGGTTCCGGCAATCAGCCCCAGCATTTT
abundance: NA; j_gene: TRBJ1-2; d_gene: NA; v_gene: TRBV19; CDR3aa: CASTFGTDYGYTF; CDR3nt: TGTGCCAGTACCTTCGGGACGGACTATGGCTACACCTTC
abundance: few; j_gene: TRBJ1-5; d_gene: TRBD1; v_gene: TRBV4-3; CDR3aa: CASSPHDRGSAPQHF; CDR3nt: TGCGCCAGCAGCCCACACGACAGGGGGTCTGCGCCCCAGCATTTT
abundance: few; j_gene: TRBJ2-1; d_gene: NA; v_gene: TRBV2; CDR3aa: CASSLRSSKEQFF; CDR3nt: TGTGCCAGCAGCCTCCGGTCGTCTAAAGAGCAGTTCTTC
abundance: few; j_gene: TRBJ1-2; d_gene: TRBD1; v_gene: TRBV28; CDR3aa: CASSQTGHRSRGYTF; CDR3nt: TGTGCCAGCAGTCAGACAGGGCATCGTAGTAGAGGCTACACCTTC
abundance: many; j_gene: TRBJ2-2; d_gene: TRBD2; v_gene: TRBV4-2; CDR3aa: CASSQVTSGKNTGELFF; CDR3nt: TGTGCCAGCAGCCAAGTGACTAGCGGGAAGAACACCGGGGAGCTGTTTTTT
abundance: many; j_gene: TRBJ2-7; d_gene: NA; v_gene: TRBV28; CDR3aa: CASGGRGAGRYEQYF; CDR3nt: TGTGCCAGCGGGGGGCGAGGGGCGGGGAGGTACGAGCAGTACTTC
abundance: NA; j_gene: TRBJ2-2; d_gene: NA; v_gene: TRBV12-5; CDR3aa: CASGLGGTTGELFF; CDR3nt: TGTGCTAGTGGTCTGGGGGGAACCACCGGGGAGCTGTTTTTT